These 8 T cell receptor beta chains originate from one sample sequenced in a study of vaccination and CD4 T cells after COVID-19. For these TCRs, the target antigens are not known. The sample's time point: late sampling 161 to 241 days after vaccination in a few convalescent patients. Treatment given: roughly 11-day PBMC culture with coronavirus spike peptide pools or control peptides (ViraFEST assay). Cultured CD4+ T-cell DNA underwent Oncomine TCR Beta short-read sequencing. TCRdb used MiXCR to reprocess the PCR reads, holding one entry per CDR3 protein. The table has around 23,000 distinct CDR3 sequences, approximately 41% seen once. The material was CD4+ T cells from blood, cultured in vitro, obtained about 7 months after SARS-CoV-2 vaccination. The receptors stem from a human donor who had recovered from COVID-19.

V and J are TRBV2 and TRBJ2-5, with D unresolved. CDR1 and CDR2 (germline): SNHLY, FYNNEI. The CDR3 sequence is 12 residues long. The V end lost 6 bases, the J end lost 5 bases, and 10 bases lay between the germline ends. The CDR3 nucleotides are TGTGCCAGCAGAAGGCAGTCGGAGACCCAGTACTTC. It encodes CASRRQSETQYF.

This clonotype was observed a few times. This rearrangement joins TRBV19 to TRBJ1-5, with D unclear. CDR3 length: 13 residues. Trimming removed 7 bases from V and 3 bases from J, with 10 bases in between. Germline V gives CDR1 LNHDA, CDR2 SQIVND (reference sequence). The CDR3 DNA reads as TGTGCCAGTAATTGGAAGCCCAATCAGCCCCAGCATTTT. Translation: CASNWKPNQPQHF.

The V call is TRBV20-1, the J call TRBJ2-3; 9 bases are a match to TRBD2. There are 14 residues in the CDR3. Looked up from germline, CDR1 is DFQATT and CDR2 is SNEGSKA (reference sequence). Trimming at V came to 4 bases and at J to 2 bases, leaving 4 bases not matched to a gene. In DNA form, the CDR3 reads TGCAGTGCTACACTAGCGGGCGTCACAGATACGCAGTATTTT. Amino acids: CSATLAGVTDTQYF.

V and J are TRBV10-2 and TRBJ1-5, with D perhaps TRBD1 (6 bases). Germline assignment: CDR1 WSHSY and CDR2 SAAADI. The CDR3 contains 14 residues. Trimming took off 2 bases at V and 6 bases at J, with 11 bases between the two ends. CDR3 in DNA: TGCGCCAGCAGTGAGCGGGGGCCGGGTCAGCCCCAGCATTTT. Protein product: CASSERGPGQPQHF.

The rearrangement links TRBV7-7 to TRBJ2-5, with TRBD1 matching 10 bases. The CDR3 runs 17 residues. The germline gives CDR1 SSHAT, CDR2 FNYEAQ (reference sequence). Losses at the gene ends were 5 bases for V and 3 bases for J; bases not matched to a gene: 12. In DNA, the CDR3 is TGTGCCAGCAGCCCCAGACCCCGACAGGGGGCAGAAGAGACCCAGTACTTC. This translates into CASSPRPRQGAEETQYF.

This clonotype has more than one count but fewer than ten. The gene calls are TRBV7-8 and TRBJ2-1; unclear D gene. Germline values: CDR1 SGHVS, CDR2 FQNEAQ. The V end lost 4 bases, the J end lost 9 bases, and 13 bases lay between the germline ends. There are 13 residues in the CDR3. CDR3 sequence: CASSWSPGSEQFF. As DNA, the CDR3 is TGTGCCAGCAGCTGGTCTCCTGGCAGTGAGCAGTTCTTC.

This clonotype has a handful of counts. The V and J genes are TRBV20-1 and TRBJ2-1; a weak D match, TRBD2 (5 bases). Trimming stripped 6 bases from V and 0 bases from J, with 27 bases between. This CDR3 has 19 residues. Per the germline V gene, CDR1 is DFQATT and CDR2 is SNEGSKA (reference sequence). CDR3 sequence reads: CSAPREPVPSDYSYNEQFF. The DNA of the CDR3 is TGCAGTGCCCCGCGAGAGCCAGTCCCCTCCGACTACTCCTACAATGAGCAGTTCTTC.

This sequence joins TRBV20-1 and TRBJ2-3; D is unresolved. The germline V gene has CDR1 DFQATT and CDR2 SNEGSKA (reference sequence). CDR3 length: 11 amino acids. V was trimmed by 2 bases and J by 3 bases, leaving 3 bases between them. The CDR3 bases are TGCAGTGCTAGATTGACAGATACGCAGTATTTT. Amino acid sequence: CSARLTDTQYF.